This entry lists 26 T cell receptor beta chains sequenced from one sample in a study of blood T cell repertoires in COVID-19 (dated by TCRdb to the early 2020s). The library was produced with the immunoSEQ multiplex PCR assay. TCRdb took over this immuneACCESS table, retaining in-frame rearrangements with V and J assigned. Such tables are incomplete; in checked studies, under half of the missing clones stem from an unresolved V gene, and the remainder is unexplained. The sample table shows just over 150,000 clones, and approximately 80% are seen once. The ten largest clones capture 20% to 25% of the sample. The sample comprised peripheral blood. These TCRs come from a woman at least 80 years old with acute or convalescent COVID-19.

In its sample, this clone was seen once. This chain links TRBV6-5 with TRBJ1-2, with unresolved D. This CDR3 has 13 residues. V was trimmed by 0 bases and J by 6 bases, leaving 8 bases between them. Germline CDR1 MNHEY, CDR2 SVGAGI. The CDR3 here is CASSYSAVNGYTF. The CDR3 region has the DNA TGTGCCAGCAGTTACTCTGCGGTGAATGGCTACACCTTC.

CDR3 nucleotide sequence: TGTGCCAGCAGCATATCGACAGGGGTGGGAAACACCATATATTTT. Translated, it gives CASSISTGVGNTIYF. V and J are TRBV11-2 and TRBJ1-3, with 8 bases lining up with TRBD1. Germline V gene data show CDR1 as SGHAT and CDR2 as FQNNGV. The CDR3 extends over 15 amino acids. V was pared by 5 bases and J by 4 bases, with 7 bases of the junction left unmatched.

This chain links TRBV5-5 with TRBJ2-3, with D possibly being TRBD2 (5 bases). CDR1 SGHKS and CDR2 YYEKEE come from the germline V gene (reference sequence). Between the trimmed V and J ends, which lost 1 base and 6 bases, there was a span of 9 bases. CDR3 size: 13 residues. The CDR3 DNA sequence: TGTGCCAGCAGCTTGACGGGATTGGATACGCAGTATTTT. Its protein product is CASSLTGLDTQYF.

V and J are TRBV7-2 and TRBJ2-7, with 10 bases fitting TRBD2. This CDR3 is built from 15 residues. Germline trimming cut 5 bases from V and 3 bases from J; bases unmatched to any gene: 7. Germline V CDR1 and CDR2: SGHTA, FQGNSA. The CDR3 loop reads CASSKPSGSGYEQYF. The CDR3 region has the DNA TGTGCCAGCAGCAAACCTAGCGGGAGTGGCTACGAGCAGTACTTC. The full variable domain, with the rest looked up from reference TRBV7-2 and TRBJ2-7, is GAGVSQSPSNKVTEKGKDVELRCDPISGHTALYWYRQSLGQGLEFLIYFQGNSAPDKSGLPSDRFSAERTGGSVSTLTIQRTQQEDSAVYLCASSKPSGSGYEQYFGPGTRLTVT.

The chain is built from TRBV9 and TRBJ2-1, with 11 bases fitting TRBD2. The V segment lost 3 bases and the J segment 6 bases; nucleotides outside the gene matches: 5. The germline CDR1 and CDR2 sequences are SGDLS and YYNGEE. This CDR3 contains 15 residues. CDR3 region: CASSAGTSGGNEQFF. The CDR3 DNA follows: TGTGCCAGCAGCGCTGGGACTAGCGGCGGCAATGAGCAGTTCTTC.

This clone was counted at least ten times. V usage is TRBV7-9 and J usage is TRBJ1-2; D is perhaps TRBD1 (5 bases). Trimming removed 5 bases at V and 3 bases at J, with 13 bases between. Germline V gene lookup returns CDR1 SEHNR and CDR2 FQNEAQ (reference sequence). The CDR3 runs 14 residues. The CDR3 region has the DNA TGTGCCAGCAGCGGGATGGACACTTACTATGGCTACACCTTC. Translated: CASSGMDTYYGYTF.

This clone was recorded a few times. V and J are TRBV3-1 (or the pseudogene TRBV3-2) and TRBJ2-7; 8 positions agree with TRBD2. Germline-derived CDR1 and CDR2 are LGHDT and YNNKEL (reference sequence). V lost 4 bases, J lost 6 bases, and 11 bases stayed unmatched. The CDR3 extends over 15 amino acids. The CDR3 DNA reads TGTGCCAGCAGCCCTCAGGGACTAGGAGGCGGCGAGCAGTACTTC. Translating it yields CASSPQGLGGGEQYF.

The CDR3 loop is CASSLANVGDWSYEQYF. The CDR3 nucleotides read TGTGCCAGCAGCTTAGCCAATGTGGGGGACTGGTCCTACGAGCAGTACTTC. This chain connects TRBV7-9 to TRBJ2-7; TRBD2 might be the D (6 bases). The ends were cut back, 0 bases at V and 1 base at J, with 16 bases in the middle. The CDR3 has 17 amino acids. Germline lookup yields CDR1 SEHNR and CDR2 FQNEAQ (reference sequence).

The J gene is TRBJ2-7, the V gene TRBV18; D might be TRBD1 (6 bases). V shed 4 bases and J shed 0 bases, with 10 bases lying between them. The CDR3 runs to 14 residues. Per germline, CDR1 KGHSH and CDR2 LQKENI. CDR3 loop: CASSLLDSSYEQYF. In nucleotides, the CDR3 is TGTGCCAGCTCACTCCTGGACAGCTCCTACGAGCAGTACTTC.

The genes are TRBV11-2 and TRBJ2-1; 11 bases map to TRBD2. The length of the CDR3 is 15 residues. CDR1 is SGHAT and CDR2 is FQNNGV in the germline V gene. The ends lost 2 bases at V and 7 bases at J; junction bases unmatched: 4. CDR3 sequence: CASSLMLAGGNEQFF. For the CDR3, the DNA is TGTGCCAGCAGCTTAATGCTAGCGGGGGGAAATGAGCAGTTCTTC.

The chain couples TRBV5-6 to TRBJ2-1, with TRBD2 matching over 14 bases. Germline assignment: CDR1 SGHDT and CDR2 YYEEEE. Trimming removed 4 bases from V and 8 bases from J; junction bases left unmatched: 11. This CDR3 is built from 17 residues. CDR3 in DNA: TGTGCCAGCAGCCTCCTAGGGGGACTAGCGGGAGTTGATGAGCAGTTCTTC. Its protein product is CASSLLGGLAGVDEQFF.

The chain recombines TRBV3-1 (or the pseudogene TRBV3-2) with TRBJ1-3, with D possibly matching TRBD1 (6 bases). V lost 2 bases and J lost 4, with 15 bases in between. From germline, CDR1 is LGHDT and CDR2 YNNKEL (reference sequence). The length of the CDR3 is 16 residues. The CDR3: CASSQPSQGIGNTIYF. CDR3 nucleotides: TGTGCCAGCAGCCAACCATCACAGGGTATAGGAAACACCATATATTTT.

This rearrangement joins TRBV6-2 or TRBV6-3 to TRBJ2-5; 12 bases line up with TRBD1. Germline-derived CDR1 and CDR2 are MNHEY and SVGEGT. J gave up 2 bases and V 2 bases, and 12 bases lay outside the gene matches. The CDR3 length is 19 residues. As DNA, the CDR3 is TGTGCCAGCAGTTACGATAGCCGGGACAGGGGGCGGGTGCAAGAGACCCAGTACTTC. This translates into CASSYDSRDRGRVQETQYF.

This clone was observed a handful of times. This chain joins TRBV4-1 and TRBJ1-2, with 7 positions matching TRBD1. There are 17 residues in the CDR3. V lost 1 base and J lost 0; bases outside the gene matches: 8. Germline V lookup: CDR1 MGHRA, CDR2 YSYEKL. CDR3 loop: CASSQGRGDRANYGYTF. The DNA of the CDR3 is TGCGCCAGCAGCCAAGGGAGAGGGGACAGAGCTAACTATGGCTACACCTTC.

The CDR3 DNA reads TGTGCCAGCAGCCCAGGGACAGGGTGGTCTAACTATGGCTACACCTTC. Translated: CASSPGTGWSNYGYTF. V usage is TRBV11-2 and J usage is TRBJ1-2, with 9 bases fitting TRBD1. V gave up 5 bases and J gave up 0 bases; unmatched junction bases: 7. Per the germline V gene, CDR1 is SGHAT and CDR2 is FQNNGV. CDR3 size: 16 residues.

The chain carries TRBV4-1 and TRBJ2-3; TRBD2 agrees at 8 bases. The V and J ends lost 6 bases and 7 bases, in that order; junction bases with no gene match: 12. This CDR3 has 15 residues. The germline CDR1 and CDR2 sequences are MGHRA and YSYEKL. DNA for the CDR3: TGCGCCAGCAGTCGTCGGCGGGAGGAGGGAAATACGCAGTATTTT. It is translated as CASSRRREEGNTQYF.

The V and J genes are TRBV5-1 and TRBJ1-1; 9 bases agree with TRBD1. The CDR3 totals 15 residues. V shed 4 bases and J 4 bases; nucleotides not matched to a gene: 8. The germline V gene encodes CDR1 SGHRS and CDR2 YFSETQ. Written as DNA, the CDR3 is TGCGCCAGCAGCGTAGCGACAGGGGGGCTCACTGAAGCTTTCTTT. Its protein product is CASSVATGGLTEAFF.

The chain recombines TRBV7-6 with TRBJ2-1; 9 nucleotides match TRBD1. In germline, CDR1 is SGHVS, CDR2 FNYEAQ. V gave up 5 bases and J gave up 6 bases; unmatched junction bases: 8. The CDR3 runs 15 residues. CDR3 amino acids: CASSIAGTGLNEQFF. The CDR3 DNA reads as TGTGCCAGCAGCATCGCCGGGACAGGGCTCAATGAGCAGTTCTTC.

This chain links TRBV29-1 with TRBJ2-7; a weak D match, TRBD1 (5 bases). Trimming removed 4 bases from V and 7 bases from J, with 14 bases in between. CDR1 and CDR2 (germline): SQVTM, ANQGSEA. The CDR3 runs to 12 residues. CDR3 bases: TGCAGCGTTGGACCCCAGGGTCAAGAGCAGTACTTC. The encoded protein is CSVGPQGQEQYF.

CDR3 DNA: TGCAGCGTCCTTGGTATCGAGAAGAGCTCCTACAATGAGCAGTTCTTC. Translating gives CSVLGIEKSSYNEQFF. The chain recombines TRBV29-1 with TRBJ2-1; D not resolved. This CDR3 has 16 amino acids. The germline V gene encodes CDR1 SQVTM and CDR2 ANQGSEA. The V gene lost 6 bases and the J gene lost 0 bases, with 18 bases spanning the gap.

The chain carries TRBV6-5 and TRBJ1-2; 7 nucleotides agree with TRBD1. This CDR3 is 13 amino acids long. V dropped 4 bases and J dropped 8; count of bases not matched to a gene: 7. Germline V lookup: CDR1 MNHEY, CDR2 SVGAGI. CDR3 in DNA: TGTGCCAGCAGTTTGACAGGGAGTGAGGGCTACACCTTC. Encoded protein: CASSLTGSEGYTF.

The gene calls are TRBV19 and TRBJ2-3; a weak D match, TRBD1 (6 bases). Germline V gene data show CDR1 as LNHDA and CDR2 as SQIVND (reference sequence). The CDR3 is 15 residues long. Trimming removed 5 bases at V and 2 bases at J, with 14 bases between. The CDR3 sequence is CASSQQGSNTDTQYF. DNA of the CDR3: TGTGCCAGTAGTCAACAGGGATCTAACACAGATACGCAGTATTTT.

The rearrangement uses TRBV7-6 and TRBJ2-2; 12 positions agree with TRBD1. V was pared by 0 bases and J by 6 bases, with 8 bases of the junction left unmatched. Per germline, CDR1 SGHVS and CDR2 FNYEAQ. The CDR3 spans 18 residues. CDR3 sequence: CASSLARNGTGGPGELFF. The DNA for the CDR3 is TGTGCCAGCAGCTTAGCGCGAAACGGGACAGGGGGCCCCGGGGAGCTGTTTTTT.

The gene calls are TRBV12-3 or TRBV12-4 and TRBJ1-5, with 8 nucleotides matching TRBD1. Unmatched junction bases numbered 4, after V lost 6 bases and J lost 6 bases. The length of the CDR3 is 13 residues. CDR3 DNA sequence: TGTGCCAGCAGCCGACAGGGGAGTCAGCCCCAGCATTTT. Its translation is CASSRQGSQPQHF.

The chain recombines TRBV6-2 or TRBV6-3 with TRBJ1-1; TRBD1 matches at 10 bases. Germline lookup yields CDR1 MNHEY and CDR2 SVGEGT. The V segment lost 1 base and the J segment 3 bases; nucleotides outside the gene matches: 11. This CDR3 is 18 amino acids long. The CDR3 loop reads CASSYLTGTGAEDTEAFF. The DNA for the CDR3 is TGTGCCAGCAGTTACTTGACCGGGACAGGGGCTGAAGACACTGAAGCTTTCTTT.

The rearrangement uses TRBV29-1 and TRBJ2-7; a weak D match, TRBD2 (6 bases). CDR3 length equals 14 residues. Germline V gives CDR1 SQVTM, CDR2 ANQGSEA. V lost 4 bases, J lost 5 bases, and 18 bases lay in between. In DNA form, the CDR3 reads TGCAGCGTTGCTCCCGGGACTCCCGCCAACGAGCAGTACTTC. Its translation is CSVAPGTPANEQYF.